The T cell receptor (beta chain) under discussion was sequenced for a study of T cells in Graves' hyperthyroidism and ophthalmopathy. RNA transcripts served as the template for amplifying TCR beta CDR3 regions. The TCR CDR3 was amplified in a first-round RT-PCR using the HTBI primer set. MiXCR, applied by TCRdb to the multiplex PCR reads, yields one record per CDR3 protein. The table shows 300,000 to 450,000 distinct CDR3 sequences, with about 15% occurring only once. Germline V lookup: CDR1 LGHDT, CDR2 YNNKEL (reference sequence). This CDR3 has 12 amino acids. The ends lost 4 bases at V and 13 bases at J; junction bases unmatched: 4.

Sequenced input: blood. The chain links TRBV3-1 to TRBJ2-3, with TRBD2 matching 11 bases. This TCR derives from a woman in her 30s with Graves' hyperthyroidism. The CDR3 region has the DNA TGTGCCAGCAGCCGCAGACTAGCGGGGAAGTATTTT. This sequence encodes CASSRRLAGKYF.